This TCR beta chain is from a study of blood T cell repertoires in COVID-19. At the level of the study: Italy, Spain and the United States were the sources of the convalescent and acute COVID-19 samples.

CDR3 size: 14 residues. V lost 2 bases and J lost 5, with 13 bases in between. The germline CDR1 and CDR2 sequences are MDHEN and SYDVKM. Participants spanned ages about 18 to 90 years and resided in 20 to 30 US areas. Participant-given clinical history determined each cohort assignment. Donors in Cohort 3 counted as recovered after two negative PCRs, clearance, or symptom resolution. Repertoires were generated with immunoSEQ multiplex PCR, while TCRdb's copy carries only in-frame clones and drops some. Of some 270,000 clones in the sample, about 90% are singletons; the top ten hold under 2.5%. This sequence originates from a woman in her sixties or seventies who had recovered from COVID-19. This chain connects TRBV28 to TRBJ2-7; perhaps TRBD1 as D (7 bases). The material sequenced was PBMCs or T cells enriched from blood (not recorded which). The CDR3 DNA sequence: TGTGCCAGCAGTTTAAATGCAGGGGGGAACGAGCAGTACTTC. This sequence encodes CASSLNAGGNEQYF.